The 18 T cell receptor beta chains presented below share a single source sample, sequenced in a study of blood T cell repertoires in COVID-19. Clones were read by immunoSEQ multiplex PCR, and TCRdb kept only the in-frame ones, dropping some. Here the sample spans around 58,000 clones, nearly 90% being singletons. Sequenced material: peripheral blood. The receptor set was obtained from a man in his sixties with active COVID-19.

The chain joins TRBV5-6 to TRBJ2-2; TRBD2 matches at 11 bases. The junction had 11 bases not matched to a gene; V was cut back by 4 bases and J by 3 bases. The CDR3 loop spans 18 amino acids. Germline V gene lookup returns CDR1 SGHDT and CDR2 YYEEEE. Here the CDR3 reads CASSGGLAGGPHTGELFF. In nucleotides, the CDR3 is TGTGCCAGCAGCGGGGGTCTAGCGGGAGGCCCACACACCGGGGAGCTGTTTTTT.

This clone has a single count. V usage is TRBV6-5 and J usage is TRBJ1-1, with D unclear. Germline assignment: CDR1 MNHEY and CDR2 SVGAGI. The CDR3 sequence is 15 residues long. V gave up 0 bases and J gave up 2 bases, with 10 bases separating them. The CDR3, as DNA: TGTGCCAGCAGTTACTCGAGCCGGGGAAACACTGAAGCTTTCTTT. Protein product: CASSYSSRGNTEAFF.

This chain uses TRBV4-3 with TRBJ2-3; a weak D match, TRBD1 (5 bases). Trimming shortened V by 2 bases and J by 6 bases, and 12 bases separated the two germline ends. The CDR3 is made up of 14 amino acids. CDR1 is LGHNA, CDR2 YSLEER, per germline. DNA for the CDR3: TGCGCCAGCAGCCAAAACCTAGGGGATGATACGCAGTATTTT. Residues: CASSQNLGDDTQYF.

In DNA, the CDR3 is TGCGCCAGCAGCGTCAGACAGGGGGCGGTCGATGGCTACACCTTC. This codes for CASSVRQGAVDGYTF. This chain connects TRBV5-1 to TRBJ1-2; the match to TRBD1 covers 10 bases. Unmatched junction bases numbered 9, after V lost 4 bases and J lost 6 bases. The CDR3 length is 15 residues. In germline, CDR1 is SGHRS, CDR2 YFSETQ.

The V call is TRBV7-9, the J call TRBJ1-1; no clear D. Looked up from germline, CDR1 is SEHNR and CDR2 is FQNEAQ (reference sequence). CDR3 length: 16 residues. Trimming took 1 base from V and 5 from J, leaving 17 bases between them. CDR3 nucleotide sequence: TGTGCCAGCAGCTTAGGGTATAGCGGGGTAGGGACTGAAGCTTTCTTT. Protein: CASSLGYSGVGTEAFF. Full variable domain (rest looked up from reference TRBV7-9 and TRBJ1-1): DTGVSQNPRHKITKRGQNVTFRCDPISEHNRLYWYRQTLGQGPEFLTYFQNEAQLEKSRLLSDRFSAERPKGSFSTLEIQRTEQGDSAMYLCASSLGYSGVGTEAFFGQGTRLTVV.

V usage is TRBV11-2 and J usage is TRBJ2-7, with unresolved D. Trimming removed 4 bases from V and 4 bases from J, with 11 bases in between. The CDR3 loop spans 13 amino acids. Germline CDR1 SGHAT, CDR2 FQNNGV. The CDR3 DNA reads as TGTGCCAGCAGCTCTGTCCTGGCATACGAGCAGTACTTC. Residues: CASSSVLAYEQYF.

The chain joins TRBV9 to TRBJ1-6, with unresolved D. The CDR3 extends over 15 amino acids. CDR1 SGDLS and CDR2 YYNGEE come from the germline V gene. V was trimmed by 0 bases and J by 5 bases, leaving 9 bases between them. Here the CDR3 DNA reads TGTGCCAGCAGCGTAGGTACAACCAATAATTCACCCCTCCACTTT. Translation gives CASSVGTTNNSPLHF.

V gene TRBV4-2 combines with J gene TRBJ2-1; unclear D gene. The CDR3 covers 16 residues. CDR1 is LGHNA and CDR2 is YNFKEQ in the germline V gene. The V end was cut by 8 bases, the J end by 3 bases, with 20 bases between. CDR3 DNA: TGTGCCAGCGAGGAGACCGGCGTAACCCTCTACAATGAGCAGTTCTTC. Encoded protein: CASEETGVTLYNEQFF.

The chain links TRBV19 to TRBJ2-2; 9 nucleotides align to TRBD2. V lost 5 bases, J lost 5 bases, and 6 bases stayed unmatched. Germline V gene data show CDR1 as LNHDA and CDR2 as SQIVND (reference sequence). The CDR3 is 15 residues long. DNA for the CDR3: TGTGCCAGTAGTCCCTTTAGCGGGGGAACCGGGGAGCTGTTTTTT. It encodes CASSPFSGGTGELFF. Looking up the rest from reference TRBV19 and TRBJ2-2 gives the full variable domain: DGGITQSPKYLFRKEGQNVTLSCEQNLNHDAMYWYRQDPGQGLRLIYYSQIVNDFQKGDIAEGYSVSREKKESFPLTVTSAQKNPTAFYLCASSPFSGGTGELFFGEGSRLTVL.

By proportion, this clone is medium-sized. The CDR3 nucleotides read TGTGCCAGCAGCTTTCTGCAGGGGGTCGAGCAGTACTTC. It encodes CASSFLQGVEQYF. V usage is TRBV7-9 and J usage is TRBJ2-7; TRBD1 matches 7 bases. V dropped 3 bases and J dropped 6; count of bases not matched to a gene: 5. Germline V CDR1 and CDR2: SEHNR, FQNEAQ (reference sequence). CDR3 size: 13 residues.

As regards this clone: The same CDR3 can be traced to other DNA sequences in this sample. The chain employs TRBV7-3 and TRBJ2-3; 8 bases agree with TRBD1. V lost 5 bases to trimming and J lost 1 base; unmatched junction nucleotides: 5. CDR3 length: 15 amino acids. Germline V gives CDR1 SGHTA, CDR2 FQGTGA. The chain's CDR3 is CASSRAGGGTDTQYF. In DNA form, the CDR3 reads TGTGCCAGCAGCCGTGCAGGGGGCGGCACAGATACGCAGTATTTT.

The rearrangement uses TRBV18 and TRBJ2-1; D is perhaps TRBD1 (6 bases). The V gene's germline CDR1 is KGHSH and CDR2 LQKENI. V was shortened by 3 bases and J by 0 bases, with 12 bases between the two germline ends. The CDR3 sequence is 16 residues long. DNA for the CDR3: TGTGCCAGCTCACCCAACAGGGCCAGCTCCTACAATGAGCAGTTCTTC. This translates into CASSPNRASSYNEQFF.

The table lists this clone with many counts. V gene TRBV5-1 combines with J gene TRBJ2-7; D uncertain. V was trimmed by 1 base and J by 2 bases, leaving 10 bases between them. The germline V gene encodes CDR1 SGHRS and CDR2 YFSETQ. The CDR3 contains 14 residues. CDR3 DNA sequence: TGCGCCAGCAGCTTGATGCAGGAACCCTACGAGCAGTACTTC. It specifies CASSLMQEPYEQYF.

The V and J genes are TRBV30 and TRBJ2-1; no firm D call. The V gene's germline CDR1 is GTSNPN and CDR2 SVGIG (reference sequence). This CDR3 is built from 18 residues. V was cut by 4 bases and J by 1 base, with 23 bases left in between. The CDR3 loop is CAWKQARASIISYNEQFF. As DNA, the CDR3 is TGTGCCTGGAAGCAAGCGCGAGCTAGTATAATTTCCTACAATGAGCAGTTCTTC.

This clone is a singleton in its sample. The genes are TRBV24-1 and TRBJ2-3; TRBD1 matches 9 bases. The CDR3 is made up of 15 amino acids. V shed 4 bases and J 2 bases; nucleotides not matched to a gene: 3. Per germline, CDR1 KGHDR and CDR2 SFDVKD. This chain's CDR3 is CATSEYRGPTDTQYF. CDR3 sequence (DNA): TGTGCCACCAGTGAGTACAGGGGGCCCACAGATACGCAGTATTTT.

The rearrangement links TRBV19 to TRBJ2-7, with 7 bases that match TRBD2. From germline, CDR1 is LNHDA and CDR2 SQIVND (reference sequence). The V segment lost 5 bases and the J segment 2 bases; nucleotides outside the gene matches: 9. The CDR3 spans 15 residues. The chain's CDR3 is CASSSALAVPYEQYF. For the CDR3, the DNA is TGTGCCAGTAGTTCCGCGCTAGCGGTTCCCTACGAGCAGTACTTC.

This rearrangement joins TRBV19 to TRBJ2-4; D is undetermined. The germline gives CDR1 LNHDA, CDR2 SQIVND (reference sequence). The germline V and J ends were trimmed by 4 bases and 0 bases, with 10 bases remaining between them. This CDR3 is 15 amino acids long. DNA for the CDR3: TGTGCCAGTAGTACCAGTATCATAGCCAAAAACATTCAGTACTTC. This sequence encodes CASSTSIIAKNIQYF.

A few counts support this clone. The chain employs TRBV7-9 and TRBJ1-2; TRBD1 aligns across 10 bases. In germline, CDR1 is SEHNR, CDR2 FQNEAQ (reference sequence). V lost 5 bases to trimming and J lost 4 bases; unmatched junction nucleotides: 7. CDR3 size: 15 residues. The chain's CDR3 is CASSTTGGAVYGYTF. The DNA of the CDR3 is TGTGCCAGCAGCACGACAGGGGGCGCGGTCTATGGCTACACCTTC.